This T cell receptor (beta chain) was profiled in a study of T-cell memory formation after mild COVID-19. Study at large: The study found TCR clusters largely donor specific. Whole-study results and caveats: Clonal second-wave expansions that peaked on day 37 had unconfirmed SARS-CoV-2 specificity.

In regard to this clonotype: Its antigen is unknown.

TCRdb recomputed calls from the 5' RACE reads with MiXCR, one row per CDR3 protein. The sample consists of about 110,000 distinct CDR3 sequences, roughly a sixth of them appearing once. Germline CDR1 and CDR2: MDHEN and SYDVKM. CDR3 length: 12 amino acids. The V end was cut by 5 bases, the J end by 3 bases, with 6 bases between. Source material: PBMCs or a T cell subset sorted from them (not recorded which). This chain uses TRBV28 with TRBJ2-3; D unclear. This clonotype originated in a man in his late teens or twenties who had mild COVID-19 (a few samples of this study predate the infection). Cell type and time point are not known. The CDR3 DNA sequence: TGTGCCAGCAGTATCCTGACAGATACGCAGTATTTT. The encoded protein is CASSILTDTQYF.